What follows describes a single TCR beta chain. Some clones are missing from TCRdb's copy, which holds only in-frame ones; the method was immunoSEQ multiplex PCR. Found here are about 10,000 clones, over 75% of them singletons; the top ten hold around 52%. This entry is derived from a study of sequential checkpoint blockade in melanoma. The treatment here: randomized to nivolumab then ipilimumab (arm A) or the reverse (arm B). Patients had received no earlier DNA-damaging chemotherapy. From thawed PBMCs, live CD3+CD8+ cells negative for CD19 and CD56 were sorted. The CDR3 contains 14 residues. CDR1 and CDR2 (germline): SGHRS, YFSETQ. V shed 0 bases and J shed 5 bases, with 12 bases lying between them.

The chain couples TRBV5-1 to TRBJ2-7; D is unclear. This TCR derives from a human donor with melanoma. Sequencing was performed on CD8+ T cells sorted from blood (inferred from file names), taken from a patient given nivolumab and ipilimumab in sequence. For the CDR3, the DNA is TGCGCCAGCAGCTTGGGGGCATCTTTCAACGAGCAGTACTTC. Protein: CASSLGASFNEQYF.